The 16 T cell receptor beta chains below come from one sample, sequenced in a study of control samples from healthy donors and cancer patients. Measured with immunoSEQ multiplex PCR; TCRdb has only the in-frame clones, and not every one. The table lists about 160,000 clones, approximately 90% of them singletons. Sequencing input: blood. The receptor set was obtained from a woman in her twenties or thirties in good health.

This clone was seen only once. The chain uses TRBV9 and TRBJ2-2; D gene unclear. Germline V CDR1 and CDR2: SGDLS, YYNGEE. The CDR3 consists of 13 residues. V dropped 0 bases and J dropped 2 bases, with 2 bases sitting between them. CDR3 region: CASSVDNTGELFF. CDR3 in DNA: TGTGCCAGCAGCGTAGATAACACCGGGGAGCTGTTTTTT.

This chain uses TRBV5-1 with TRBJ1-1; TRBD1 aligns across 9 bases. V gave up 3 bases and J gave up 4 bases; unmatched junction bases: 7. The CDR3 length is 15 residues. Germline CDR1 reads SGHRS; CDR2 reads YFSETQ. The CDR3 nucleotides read TGCGCCAGCAGCTCGGGACAGGGCGGAAGCACTGAAGCTTTCTTT. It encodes CASSSGQGGSTEAFF.

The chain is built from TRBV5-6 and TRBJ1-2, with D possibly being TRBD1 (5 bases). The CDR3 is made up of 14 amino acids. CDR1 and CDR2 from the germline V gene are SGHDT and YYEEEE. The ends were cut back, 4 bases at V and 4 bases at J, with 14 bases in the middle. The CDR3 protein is CASSPWVGTYGYTF. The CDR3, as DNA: TGTGCCAGCAGCCCCTGGGTAGGGACCTATGGCTACACCTTC.

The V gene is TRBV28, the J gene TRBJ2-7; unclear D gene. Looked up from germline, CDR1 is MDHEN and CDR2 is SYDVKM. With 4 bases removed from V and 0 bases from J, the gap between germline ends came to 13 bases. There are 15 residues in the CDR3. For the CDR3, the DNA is TGTGCCAGCAGTTCAGGCGACCGCCCCTCCTACGAGCAGTACTTC. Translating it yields CASSSGDRPSYEQYF.

The CDR3 sequence is CASSPDGTYEKLFF. The CDR3 nucleotides are TGTGCCAGCAGCCCAGACGGAACCTATGAAAAACTGTTTTTT. The rearrangement uses TRBV6-2 or TRBV6-3 and TRBJ1-4; D is unclear. Trimming shortened V by 6 bases and J by 6 bases, and 14 bases separated the two germline ends. CDR1 is MNHEY and CDR2 is SVGEGT in the germline V gene. This CDR3 is 14 amino acids long.

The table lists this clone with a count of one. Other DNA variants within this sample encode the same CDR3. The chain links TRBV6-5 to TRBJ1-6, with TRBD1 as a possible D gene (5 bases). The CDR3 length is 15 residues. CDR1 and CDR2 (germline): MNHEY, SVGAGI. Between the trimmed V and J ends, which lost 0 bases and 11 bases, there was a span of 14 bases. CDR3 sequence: CASSYSTGGTAPLHF. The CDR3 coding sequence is TGTGCCAGCAGTTACTCGACTGGGGGAACGGCACCCCTCCACTTT.

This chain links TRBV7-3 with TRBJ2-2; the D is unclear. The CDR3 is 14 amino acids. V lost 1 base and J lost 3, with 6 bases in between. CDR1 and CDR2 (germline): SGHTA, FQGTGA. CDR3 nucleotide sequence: TGTGCCAGCAGCTTAAGGCGTTACACCGGGGAGCTGTTTTTT. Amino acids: CASSLRRYTGELFF.

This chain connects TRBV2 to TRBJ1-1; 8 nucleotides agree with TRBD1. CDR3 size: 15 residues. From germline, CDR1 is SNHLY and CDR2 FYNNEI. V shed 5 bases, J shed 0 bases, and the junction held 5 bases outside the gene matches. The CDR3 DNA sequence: TGTGCCAGCAGTTGGGGCAGGGGGCTGAACACTGAAGCTTTCTTT. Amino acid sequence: CASSWGRGLNTEAFF.

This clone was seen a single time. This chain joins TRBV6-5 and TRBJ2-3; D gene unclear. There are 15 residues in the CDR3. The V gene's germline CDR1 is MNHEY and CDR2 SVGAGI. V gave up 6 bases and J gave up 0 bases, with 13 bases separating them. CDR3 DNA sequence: TGTGCCAGCAGCTACGGGCGACCTAGCACAGATACGCAGTATTTT. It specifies CASSYGRPSTDTQYF.

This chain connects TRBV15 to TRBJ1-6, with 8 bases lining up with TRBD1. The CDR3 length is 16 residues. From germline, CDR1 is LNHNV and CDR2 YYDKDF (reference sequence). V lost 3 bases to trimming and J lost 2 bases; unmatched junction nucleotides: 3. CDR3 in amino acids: CATSSEQGAYNSPLHF. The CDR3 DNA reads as TGTGCCACCAGCAGCGAACAGGGGGCCTATAATTCACCCCTCCACTTT.

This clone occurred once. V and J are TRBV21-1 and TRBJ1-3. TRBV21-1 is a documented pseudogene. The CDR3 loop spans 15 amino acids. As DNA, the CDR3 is TGTGCCAGCAGCAAAGCTAGGAGCTCTGGAAACACCATATATTTT. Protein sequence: CASSKARSSGNTIYF.

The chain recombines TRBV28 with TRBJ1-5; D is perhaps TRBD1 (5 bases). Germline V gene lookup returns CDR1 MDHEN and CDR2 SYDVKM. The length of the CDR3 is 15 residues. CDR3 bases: TGTGGCATCTCCCGGGGGGGGTGGGGCAATCAGCCCCAGCATTTT. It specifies CGISRGGWGNQPQHF.

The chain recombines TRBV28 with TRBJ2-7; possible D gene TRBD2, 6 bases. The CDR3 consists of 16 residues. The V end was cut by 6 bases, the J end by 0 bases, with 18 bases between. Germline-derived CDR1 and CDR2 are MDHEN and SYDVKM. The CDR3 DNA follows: TGTGCCAGCAGGCCTCTGACGGGTAGCGGCTCCTACGAGCAGTACTTC. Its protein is CASRPLTGSGSYEQYF. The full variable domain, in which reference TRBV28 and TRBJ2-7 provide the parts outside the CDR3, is DVKVTQSSRYLVKRTGEKVFLECVQDMDHENMFWYRQDPGLGLRLIYFSYDVKMKEKGDIPEGYSVSREKKERFSLILESASTNQTSMYLCASRPLTGSGSYEQYFGPGTRLTVT.

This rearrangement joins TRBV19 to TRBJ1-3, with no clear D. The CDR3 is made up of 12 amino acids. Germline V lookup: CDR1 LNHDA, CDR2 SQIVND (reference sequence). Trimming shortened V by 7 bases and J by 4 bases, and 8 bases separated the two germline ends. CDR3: CASITTGNTIYF. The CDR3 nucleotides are TGTGCCAGTATCACAACCGGAAACACCATATATTTT.

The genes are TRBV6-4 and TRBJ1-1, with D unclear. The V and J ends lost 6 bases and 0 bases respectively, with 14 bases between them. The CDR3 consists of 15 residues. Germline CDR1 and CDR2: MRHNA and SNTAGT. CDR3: CASRPPASMNTEAFF. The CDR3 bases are TGTGCCAGCAGACCCCCAGCTTCTATGAACACTGAAGCTTTCTTT.

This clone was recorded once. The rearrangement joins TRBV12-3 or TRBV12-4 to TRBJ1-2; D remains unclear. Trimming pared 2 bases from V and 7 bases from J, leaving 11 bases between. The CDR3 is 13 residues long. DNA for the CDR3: TGTGCCAGCAGTTTACAACAGAGCATTGGCTACACCTTC. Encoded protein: CASSLQQSIGYTF.